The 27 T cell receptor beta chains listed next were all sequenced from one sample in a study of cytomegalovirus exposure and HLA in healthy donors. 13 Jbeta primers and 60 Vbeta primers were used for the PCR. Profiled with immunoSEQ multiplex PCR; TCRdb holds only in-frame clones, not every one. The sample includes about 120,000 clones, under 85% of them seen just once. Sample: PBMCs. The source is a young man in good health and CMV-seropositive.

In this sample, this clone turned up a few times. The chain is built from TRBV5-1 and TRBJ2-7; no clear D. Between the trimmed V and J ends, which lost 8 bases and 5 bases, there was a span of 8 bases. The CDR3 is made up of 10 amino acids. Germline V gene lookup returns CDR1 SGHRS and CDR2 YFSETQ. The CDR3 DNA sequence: TGCGCCAGGTGTCCCAACGAGCAGTACTTC. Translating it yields CARCPNEQYF.

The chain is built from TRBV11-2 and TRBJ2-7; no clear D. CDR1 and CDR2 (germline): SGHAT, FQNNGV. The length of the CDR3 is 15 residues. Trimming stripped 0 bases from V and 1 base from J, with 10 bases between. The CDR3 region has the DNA TGTGCCAGCAGCTTAGATATTAGGAGATCCTACGAGCAGTACTTC. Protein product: CASSLDIRRSYEQYF.

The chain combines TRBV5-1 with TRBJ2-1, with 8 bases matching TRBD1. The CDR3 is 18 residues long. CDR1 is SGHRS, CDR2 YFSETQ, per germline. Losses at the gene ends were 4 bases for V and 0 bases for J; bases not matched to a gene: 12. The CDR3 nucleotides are TGCGCCAGCAGCGAGGCGGGACAGGCTTATAGCTCCTACAATGAGCAGTTCTTC. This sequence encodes CASSEAGQAYSSYNEQFF.

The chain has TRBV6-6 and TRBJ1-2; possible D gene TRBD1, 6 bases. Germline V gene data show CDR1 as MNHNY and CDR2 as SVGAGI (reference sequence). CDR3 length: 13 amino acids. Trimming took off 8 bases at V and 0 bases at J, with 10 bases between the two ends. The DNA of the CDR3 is TGTGCCAGCTCACAGGGAGCTAACTATGGCTACACCTTC. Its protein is CASSQGANYGYTF.

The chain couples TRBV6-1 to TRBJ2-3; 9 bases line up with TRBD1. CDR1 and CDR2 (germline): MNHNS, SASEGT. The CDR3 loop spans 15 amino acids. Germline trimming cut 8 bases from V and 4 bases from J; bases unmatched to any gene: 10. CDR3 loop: CASQLDRGNSDTQYF. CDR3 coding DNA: TGTGCCAGCCAACTTGACAGGGGGAATTCAGATACGCAGTATTTT.

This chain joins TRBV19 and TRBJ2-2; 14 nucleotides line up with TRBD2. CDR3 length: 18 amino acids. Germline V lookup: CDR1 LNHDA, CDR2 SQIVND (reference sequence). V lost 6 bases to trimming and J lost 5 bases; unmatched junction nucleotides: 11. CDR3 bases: TGTGCCAGTAGCACGTGGACTAGCGGGGGGCAGGTGACCGGGGAGCTGTTTTTT. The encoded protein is CASSTWTSGGQVTGELFF.

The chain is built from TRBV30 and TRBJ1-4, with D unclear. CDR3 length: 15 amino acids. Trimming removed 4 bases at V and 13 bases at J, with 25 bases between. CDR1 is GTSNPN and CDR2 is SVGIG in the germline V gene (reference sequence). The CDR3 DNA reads TGTGCCTGGACCCTACATGGGATCAGTAACGGGAGACTGTTTTTT. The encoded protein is CAWTLHGISNGRLFF.

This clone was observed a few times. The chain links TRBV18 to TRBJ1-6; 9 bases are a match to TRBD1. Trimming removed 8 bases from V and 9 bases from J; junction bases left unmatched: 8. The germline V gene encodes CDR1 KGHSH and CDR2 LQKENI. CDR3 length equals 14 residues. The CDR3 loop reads CASATGTGISPLHF. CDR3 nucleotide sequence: TGTGCCAGCGCGACCGGGACAGGGATTTCACCCCTCCACTTT.

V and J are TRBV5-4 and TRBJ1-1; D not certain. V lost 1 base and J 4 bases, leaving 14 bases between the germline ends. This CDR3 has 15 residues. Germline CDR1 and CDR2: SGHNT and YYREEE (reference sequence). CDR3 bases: TGTGCCAGCAGCTTGCCGGGAGAGAGGATCACTGAAGCTTTCTTT. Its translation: CASSLPGERITEAFF.

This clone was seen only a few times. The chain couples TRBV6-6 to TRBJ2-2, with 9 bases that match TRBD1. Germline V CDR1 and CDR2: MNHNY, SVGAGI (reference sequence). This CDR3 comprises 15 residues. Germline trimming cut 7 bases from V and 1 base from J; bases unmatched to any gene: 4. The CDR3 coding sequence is TGTGCCAGCAACCCGGGACAGGGGAACACCGGGGAGCTGTTTTTT. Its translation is CASNPGQGNTGELFF.

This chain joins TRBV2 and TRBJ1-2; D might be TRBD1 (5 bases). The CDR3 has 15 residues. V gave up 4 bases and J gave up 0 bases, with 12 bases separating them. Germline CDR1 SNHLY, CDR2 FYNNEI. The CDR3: CASSAQGLANYGYTF. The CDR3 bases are TGTGCCAGCAGTGCCCAGGGTTTAGCTAACTATGGCTACACCTTC. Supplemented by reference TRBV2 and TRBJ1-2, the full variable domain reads EPEVTQTPSHQVTQMGQEVILRCVPISNHLYFYWYRQILGQKVEFLVSFYNNEISEKSEIFDDQFSVERPDGSNFTLKIRSTKLEDSAMYFCASSAQGLANYGYTFGSGTRLTVV.

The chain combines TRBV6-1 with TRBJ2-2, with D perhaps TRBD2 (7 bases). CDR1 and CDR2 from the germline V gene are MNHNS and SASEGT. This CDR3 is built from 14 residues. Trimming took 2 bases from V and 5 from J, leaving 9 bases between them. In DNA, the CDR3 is TGTGCCAGCAGTGAAAGGGGGGGGACCGGGGAGCTGTTTTTT. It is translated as CASSERGGTGELFF.

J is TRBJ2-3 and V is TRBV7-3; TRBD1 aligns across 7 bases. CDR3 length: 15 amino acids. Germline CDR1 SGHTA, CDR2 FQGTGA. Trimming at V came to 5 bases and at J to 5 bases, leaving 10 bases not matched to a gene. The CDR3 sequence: CASSGGQSRGDTQYF. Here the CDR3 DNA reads TGTGCCAGCAGCGGGGGACAGTCCCGGGGAGATACGCAGTATTTT.

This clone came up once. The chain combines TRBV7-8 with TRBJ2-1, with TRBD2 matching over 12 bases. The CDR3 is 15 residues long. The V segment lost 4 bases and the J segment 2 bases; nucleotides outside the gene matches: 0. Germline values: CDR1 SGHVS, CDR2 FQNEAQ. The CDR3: CASSSSGGAYNEQFF. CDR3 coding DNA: TGTGCCAGCAGCTCTAGCGGGGGGGCCTACAATGAGCAGTTCTTC.

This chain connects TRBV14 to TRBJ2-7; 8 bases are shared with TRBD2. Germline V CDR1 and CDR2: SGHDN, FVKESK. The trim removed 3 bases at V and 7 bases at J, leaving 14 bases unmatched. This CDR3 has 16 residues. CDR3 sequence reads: CASSQLRSGGFGEQYF. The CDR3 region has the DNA TGTGCCAGCAGCCAGCTACGCTCGGGGGGGTTTGGGGAGCAGTACTTC.

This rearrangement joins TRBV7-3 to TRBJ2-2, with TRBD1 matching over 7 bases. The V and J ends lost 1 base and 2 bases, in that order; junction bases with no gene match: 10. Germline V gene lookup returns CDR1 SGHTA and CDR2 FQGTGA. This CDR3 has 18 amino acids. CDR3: CASSLNAAAGGNTGELFF. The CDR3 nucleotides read TGTGCCAGCAGCTTAAACGCGGCGGCAGGGGGAAACACCGGGGAGCTGTTTTTT. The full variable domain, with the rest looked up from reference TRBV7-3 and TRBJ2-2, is GAGVSQTPSNKVTEKGKYVELRCDPISGHTALYWYRQSLGQGPEFLIYFQGTGAADDSGLPNDRFFAVRPEGSVSTLKIQRTERGDSAVYLCASSLNAAAGGNTGELFFGEGSRLTVL.

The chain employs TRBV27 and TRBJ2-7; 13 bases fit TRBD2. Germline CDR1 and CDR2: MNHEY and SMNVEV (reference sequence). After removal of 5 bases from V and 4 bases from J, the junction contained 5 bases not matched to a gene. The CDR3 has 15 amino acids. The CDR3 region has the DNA TGTGCCAGCAGTGAACTAGCGGGGGGGATTTACGAGCAGTACTTC. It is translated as CASSELAGGIYEQYF.

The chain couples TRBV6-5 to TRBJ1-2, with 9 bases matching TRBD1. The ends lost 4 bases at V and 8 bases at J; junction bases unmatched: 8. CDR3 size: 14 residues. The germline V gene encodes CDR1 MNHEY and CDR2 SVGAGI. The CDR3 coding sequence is TGTGCCAGCAGTTTCCGGGACAGGGTCTTCGGCTACACCTTC. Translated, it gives CASSFRDRVFGYTF.

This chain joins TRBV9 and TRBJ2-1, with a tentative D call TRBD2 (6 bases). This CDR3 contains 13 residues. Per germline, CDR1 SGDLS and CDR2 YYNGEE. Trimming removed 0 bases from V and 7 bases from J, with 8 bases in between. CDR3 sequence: CASSVAGANEQFF. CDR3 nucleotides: TGTGCCAGCAGCGTAGCGGGAGCAAATGAGCAGTTCTTC.

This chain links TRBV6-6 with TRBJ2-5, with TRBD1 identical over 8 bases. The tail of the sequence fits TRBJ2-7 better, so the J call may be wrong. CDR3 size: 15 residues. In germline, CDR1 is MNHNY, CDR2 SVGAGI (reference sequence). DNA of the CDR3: TGTGCCAGCAGTTACAACGACAGGGGTGGCTACGAGCAGTACTTC. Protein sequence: CASSYNDRGGYEQYF.

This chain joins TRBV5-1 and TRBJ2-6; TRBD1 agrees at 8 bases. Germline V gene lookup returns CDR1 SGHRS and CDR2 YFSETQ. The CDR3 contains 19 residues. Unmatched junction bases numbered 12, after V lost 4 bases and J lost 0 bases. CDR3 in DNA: TGCGCCAGCAGCCCCGGGACAGGACCTTCTCCCTCTGGGGCCAACGTCCTGACTTTC. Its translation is CASSPGTGPSPSGANVLTF.

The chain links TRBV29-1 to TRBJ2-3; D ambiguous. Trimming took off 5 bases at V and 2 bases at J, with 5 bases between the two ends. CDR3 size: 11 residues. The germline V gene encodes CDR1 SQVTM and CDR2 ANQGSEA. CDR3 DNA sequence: TGCAGCGTTCACACCACAGATACGCAGTATTTT. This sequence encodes CSVHTTDTQYF.

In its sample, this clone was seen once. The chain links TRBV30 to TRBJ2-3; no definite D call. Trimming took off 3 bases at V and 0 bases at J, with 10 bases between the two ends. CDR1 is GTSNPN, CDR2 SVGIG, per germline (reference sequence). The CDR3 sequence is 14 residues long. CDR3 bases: TGTGCCTGGAGCAGTCTGGCCAGCACAGATACGCAGTATTTT. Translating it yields CAWSSLASTDTQYF.

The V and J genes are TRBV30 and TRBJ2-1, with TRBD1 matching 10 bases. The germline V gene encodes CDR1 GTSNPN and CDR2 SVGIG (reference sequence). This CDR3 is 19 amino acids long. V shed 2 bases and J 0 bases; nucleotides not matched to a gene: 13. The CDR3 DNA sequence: TGTGCCTGGAGTAGGGTGGGACAGGGGTTCGGTAACTCCTACAATGAGCAGTTCTTC. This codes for CAWSRVGQGFGNSYNEQFF.

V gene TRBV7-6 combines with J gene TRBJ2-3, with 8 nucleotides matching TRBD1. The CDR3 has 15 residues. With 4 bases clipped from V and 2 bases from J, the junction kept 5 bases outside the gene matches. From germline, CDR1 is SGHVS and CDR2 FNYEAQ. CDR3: CASSSPGQVTDTQYF. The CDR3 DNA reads TGTGCCAGCAGCTCACCGGGACAGGTCACAGATACGCAGTATTTT.

The CDR3, as DNA: TGTGCCAGCAGCTCATTACCGGGACAGGGGGCGCCTGATGAAAAACTGTTTTTT. Amino acids: CASSSLPGQGAPDEKLFF. The rearrangement links TRBV13 to TRBJ1-4, with 12 bases matching TRBD1. After removal of 4 bases from V and 6 bases from J, the junction contained 12 bases not matched to a gene. From germline, CDR1 is PRHDT and CDR2 FYEKMQ (reference sequence). This CDR3 is 18 amino acids long.

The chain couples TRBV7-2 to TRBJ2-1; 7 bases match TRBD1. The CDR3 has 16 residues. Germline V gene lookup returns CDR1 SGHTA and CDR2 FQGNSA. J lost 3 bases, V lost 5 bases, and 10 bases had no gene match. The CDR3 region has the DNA TGTGCCAGCAGCAACCCCGGGACAGAGATCTACAATGAGCAGTTCTTC. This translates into CASSNPGTEIYNEQFF.